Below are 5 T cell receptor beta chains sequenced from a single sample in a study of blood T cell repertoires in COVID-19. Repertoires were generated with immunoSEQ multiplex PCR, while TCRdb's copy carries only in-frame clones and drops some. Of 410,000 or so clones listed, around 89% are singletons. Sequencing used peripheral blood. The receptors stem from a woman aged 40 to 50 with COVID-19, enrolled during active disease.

The CDR3 sequence is CAPPLDEKLFF. The CDR3, as DNA: TGTGCCCCCCCCCTCGATGAAAAACTGTTTTTT. The chain carries TRBV19 and TRBJ1-4, with unresolved D. CDR3 length: 11 amino acids. Trimming shortened V by 11 bases and J by 6 bases, and 10 bases separated the two germline ends. Germline assignment: CDR1 LNHDA and CDR2 SQIVND (reference sequence).

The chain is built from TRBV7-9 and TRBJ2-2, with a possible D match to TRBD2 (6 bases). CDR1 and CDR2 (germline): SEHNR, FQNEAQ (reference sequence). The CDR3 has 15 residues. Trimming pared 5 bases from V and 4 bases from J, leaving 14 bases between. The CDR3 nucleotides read TGTGCCAGCAGCGTACCTGGGGGAGGCACCGGGGAGCTGTTTTTT. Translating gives CASSVPGGGTGELFF.

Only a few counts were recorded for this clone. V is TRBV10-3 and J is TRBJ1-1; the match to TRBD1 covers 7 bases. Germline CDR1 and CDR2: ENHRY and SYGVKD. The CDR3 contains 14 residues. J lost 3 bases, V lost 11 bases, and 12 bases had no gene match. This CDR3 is CAAGDRDRHTEAFF. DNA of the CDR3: TGTGCCGCAGGCGACAGGGATAGGCACACTGAAGCTTTCTTT.

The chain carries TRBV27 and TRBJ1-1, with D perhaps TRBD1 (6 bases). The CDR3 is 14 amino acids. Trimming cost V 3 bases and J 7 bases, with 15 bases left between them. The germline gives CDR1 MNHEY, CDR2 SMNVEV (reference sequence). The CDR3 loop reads CASSFHRDPVEAFF. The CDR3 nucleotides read TGTGCCAGCAGTTTTCACAGGGATCCTGTTGAAGCTTTCTTT.

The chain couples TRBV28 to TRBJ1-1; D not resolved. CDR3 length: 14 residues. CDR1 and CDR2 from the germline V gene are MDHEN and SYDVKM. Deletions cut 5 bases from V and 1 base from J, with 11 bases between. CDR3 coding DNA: TGTGCCAGCAGTGATCCCCCCGGGAACACTGAAGCTTTCTTT. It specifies CASSDPPGNTEAFF.